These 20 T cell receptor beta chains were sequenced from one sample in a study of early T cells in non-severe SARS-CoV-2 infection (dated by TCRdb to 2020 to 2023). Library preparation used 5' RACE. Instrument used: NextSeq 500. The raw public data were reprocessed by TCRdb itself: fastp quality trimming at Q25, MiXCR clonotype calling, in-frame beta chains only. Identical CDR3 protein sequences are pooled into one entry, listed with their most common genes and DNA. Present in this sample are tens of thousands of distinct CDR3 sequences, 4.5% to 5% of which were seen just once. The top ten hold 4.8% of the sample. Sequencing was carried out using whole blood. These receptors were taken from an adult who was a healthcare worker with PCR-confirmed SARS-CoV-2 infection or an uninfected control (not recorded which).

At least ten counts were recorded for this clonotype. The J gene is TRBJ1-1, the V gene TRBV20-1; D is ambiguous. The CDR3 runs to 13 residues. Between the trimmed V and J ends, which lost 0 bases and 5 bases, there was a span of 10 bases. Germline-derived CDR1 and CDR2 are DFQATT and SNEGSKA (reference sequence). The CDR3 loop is CSARDRLGTEAFF. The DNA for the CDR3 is TGCAGTGCTAGAGATCGTTTGGGAACTGAAGCTTTCTTT.

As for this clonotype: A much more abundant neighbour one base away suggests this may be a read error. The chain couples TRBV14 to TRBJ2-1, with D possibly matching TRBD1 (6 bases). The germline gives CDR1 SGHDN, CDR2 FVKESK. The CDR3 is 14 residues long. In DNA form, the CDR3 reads TGTGCCAGCAGCAAAGGCGGACAGTTCCATGAGCAGTGCTTC. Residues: CASSKGGQFHEQCF.

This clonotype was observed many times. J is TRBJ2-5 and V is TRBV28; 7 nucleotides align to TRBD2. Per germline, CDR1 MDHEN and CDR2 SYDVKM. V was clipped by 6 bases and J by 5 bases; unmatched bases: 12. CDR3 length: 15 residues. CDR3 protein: CASRTPTAGGETQYF. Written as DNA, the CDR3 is TGTGCCAGCAGGACCCCGACAGCCGGGGGGGAGACCCAGTACTTC.

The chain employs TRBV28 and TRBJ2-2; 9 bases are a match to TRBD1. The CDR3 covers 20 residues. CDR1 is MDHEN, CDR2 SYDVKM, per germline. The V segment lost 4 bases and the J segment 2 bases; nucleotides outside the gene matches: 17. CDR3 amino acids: CASSWGPWRDRVSNTGELFF. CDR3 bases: TGTGCCAGCAGTTGGGGGCCTTGGAGGGACAGGGTATCCAACACCGGGGAGCTGTTTTTT.

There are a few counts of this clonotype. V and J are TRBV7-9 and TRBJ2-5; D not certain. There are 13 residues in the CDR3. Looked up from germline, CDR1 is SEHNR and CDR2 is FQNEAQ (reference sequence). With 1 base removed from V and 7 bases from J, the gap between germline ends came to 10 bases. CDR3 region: CASSLVIPGTQYF. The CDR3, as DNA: TGTGCCAGCAGCTTAGTGATCCCAGGGACCCAGTACTTC.

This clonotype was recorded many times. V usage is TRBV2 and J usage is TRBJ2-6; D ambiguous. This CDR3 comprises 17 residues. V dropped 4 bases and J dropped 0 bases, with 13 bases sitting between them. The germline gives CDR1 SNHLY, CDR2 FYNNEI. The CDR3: CASSGGLEVSGANVLTF. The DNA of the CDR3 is TGTGCCAGCAGTGGCGGTCTTGAAGTCTCTGGGGCCAACGTCCTGACTTTC.

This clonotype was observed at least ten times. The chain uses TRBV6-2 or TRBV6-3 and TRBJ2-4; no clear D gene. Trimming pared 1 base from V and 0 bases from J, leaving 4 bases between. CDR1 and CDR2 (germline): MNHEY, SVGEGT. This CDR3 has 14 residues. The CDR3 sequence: CASSYLGAKNIQYF. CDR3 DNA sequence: TGTGCCAGCAGTTACTTGGGAGCCAAAAACATTCAGTACTTC.

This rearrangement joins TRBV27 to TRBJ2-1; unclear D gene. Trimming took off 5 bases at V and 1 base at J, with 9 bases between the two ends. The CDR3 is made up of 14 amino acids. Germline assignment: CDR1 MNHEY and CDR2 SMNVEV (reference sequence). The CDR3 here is CASSLDGSYNEQFF. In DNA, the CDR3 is TGTGCCAGCAGTCTGGACGGGTCCTACAATGAGCAGTTCTTC.

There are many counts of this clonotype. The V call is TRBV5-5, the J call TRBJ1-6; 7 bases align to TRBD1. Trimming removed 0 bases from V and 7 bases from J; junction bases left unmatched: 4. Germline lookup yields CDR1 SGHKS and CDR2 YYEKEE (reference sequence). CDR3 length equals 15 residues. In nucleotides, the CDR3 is TGTGCCAGCAGCTTGGGCACAGGGGAAAATTCACCCCTCCACTTT. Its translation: CASSLGTGENSPLHF.

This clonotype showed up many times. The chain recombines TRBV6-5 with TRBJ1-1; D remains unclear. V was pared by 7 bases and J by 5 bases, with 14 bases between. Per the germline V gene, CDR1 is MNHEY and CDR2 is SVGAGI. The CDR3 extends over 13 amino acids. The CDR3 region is CASTSTAGTEAFF. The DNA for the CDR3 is TGTGCCAGCACGTCGACGGCGGGAACTGAAGCTTTCTTT.

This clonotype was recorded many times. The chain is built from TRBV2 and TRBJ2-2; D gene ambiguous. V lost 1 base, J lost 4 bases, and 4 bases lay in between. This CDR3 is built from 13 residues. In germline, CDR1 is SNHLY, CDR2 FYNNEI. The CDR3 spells CASSEELTGELFF. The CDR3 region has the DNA TGTGCCAGCAGTGAAGAACTCACCGGGGAGCTGTTTTTT.

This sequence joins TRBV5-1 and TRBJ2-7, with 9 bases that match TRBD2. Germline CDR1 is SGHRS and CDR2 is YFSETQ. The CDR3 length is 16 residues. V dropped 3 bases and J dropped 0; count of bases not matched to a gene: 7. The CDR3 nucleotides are TGCGCCAGCAGCTACGCAGGTAGCGGGAGCTCCTACGAGCAGTACTTC. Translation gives CASSYAGSGSSYEQYF.

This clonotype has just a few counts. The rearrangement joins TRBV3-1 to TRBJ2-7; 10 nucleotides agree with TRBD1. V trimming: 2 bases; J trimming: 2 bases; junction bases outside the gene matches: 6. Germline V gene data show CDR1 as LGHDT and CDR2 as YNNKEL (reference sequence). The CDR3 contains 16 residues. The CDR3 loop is CASSQQDRGGPYEQYF. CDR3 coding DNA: TGTGCCAGCAGCCAACAGGACAGGGGGGGCCCCTACGAGCAGTACTTC.

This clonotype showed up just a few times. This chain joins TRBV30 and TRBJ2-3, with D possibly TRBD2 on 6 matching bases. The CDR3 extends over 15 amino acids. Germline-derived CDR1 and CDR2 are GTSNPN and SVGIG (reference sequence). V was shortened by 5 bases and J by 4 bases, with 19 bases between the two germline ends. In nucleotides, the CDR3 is TGTGCCTGGGGCGGGACTCCGGAGGTTGCAGATACGCAGTATTTT. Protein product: CAWGGTPEVADTQYF.

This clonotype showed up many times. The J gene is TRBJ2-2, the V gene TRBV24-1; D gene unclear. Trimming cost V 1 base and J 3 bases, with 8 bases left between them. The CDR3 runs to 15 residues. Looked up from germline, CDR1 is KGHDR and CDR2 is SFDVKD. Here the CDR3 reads CATSDLTSDTGELFF. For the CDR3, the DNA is TGTGCCACCAGTGATTTAACCTCGGACACCGGGGAGCTGTTTTTT.

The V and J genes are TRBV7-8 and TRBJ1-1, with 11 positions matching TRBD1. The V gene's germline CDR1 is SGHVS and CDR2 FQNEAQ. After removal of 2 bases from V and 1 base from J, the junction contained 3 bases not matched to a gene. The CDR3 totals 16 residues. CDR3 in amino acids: CASSLRDRGSNTEAFF. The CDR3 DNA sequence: TGTGCCAGCAGCTTACGGGACAGGGGGTCGAACACTGAAGCTTTCTTT.

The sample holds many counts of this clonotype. For the CDR3, the DNA is TGTGCCAGCAGCCCGTCACATTTGAATGAGCAGTTCTTC. Protein sequence: CASSPSHLNEQFF. The V and J genes are TRBV7-2 and TRBJ2-1; D is uncertain. This CDR3 comprises 13 residues. The germline V gene encodes CDR1 SGHTA and CDR2 FQGNSA. Trimming left V 5 bases short and J 7 bases short, with 12 bases between.

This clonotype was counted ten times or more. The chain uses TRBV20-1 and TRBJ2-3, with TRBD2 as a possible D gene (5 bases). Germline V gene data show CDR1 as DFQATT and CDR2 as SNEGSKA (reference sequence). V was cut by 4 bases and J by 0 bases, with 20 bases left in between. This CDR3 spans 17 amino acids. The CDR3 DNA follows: TGCAGTGCTATTAAAATGCAGCGGAGCTCTAGCACAGATACGCAGTATTTT. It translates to CSAIKMQRSSSTDTQYF.

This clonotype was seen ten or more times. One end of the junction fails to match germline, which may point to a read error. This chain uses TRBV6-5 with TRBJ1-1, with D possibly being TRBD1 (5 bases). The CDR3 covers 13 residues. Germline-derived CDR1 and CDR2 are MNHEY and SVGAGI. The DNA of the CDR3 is TGTGCCAGCAGTTCGAACAGGAGGACTGAAGTTTTCTTT. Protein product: CASSSNRRTEVFF.

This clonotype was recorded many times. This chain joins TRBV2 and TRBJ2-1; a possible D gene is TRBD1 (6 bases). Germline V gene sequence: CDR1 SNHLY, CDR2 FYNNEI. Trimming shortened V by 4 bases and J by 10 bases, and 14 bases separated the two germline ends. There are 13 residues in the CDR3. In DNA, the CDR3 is TGTGCCAGCAGTGTAGGTCAGGGGCGGGAGCAGTTCTTC. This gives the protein CASSVGQGREQFF. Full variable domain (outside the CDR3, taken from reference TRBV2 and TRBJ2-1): EPEVTQTPSHQVTQMGQEVILRCVPISNHLYFYWYRQILGQKVEFLVSFYNNEISEKSEIFDDQFSVERPDGSNFTLKIRSTKLEDSAMYFCASSVGQGREQFFGPGTRLTVL.